These 29 T cell receptor beta chains were sequenced from one sample in a study of T-cell reconstitution after alpha-beta-depleted transplantation in children. Researchers prepared the TCRbeta library using unique molecular identifiers, the study reports. TCRdb reprocessed the PCR reads via MiXCR and lists one record per CDR3 protein. The sample contains about 870,000 distinct CDR3 sequences, 15% to 20% of which appear only once. The source material was PBMCs, mostly from graft donor cells, sampled 360 days after TCRalphabeta/CD19-depleted stem cell transplant. Source of these receptors: a male patient aged 10 to 17 who had a stem cell transplant for acute lymphoblastic leukemia, so the T cells may come from the graft donor.

This clonotype was detected only a few times. The chain recombines TRBV27 with TRBJ1-5; TRBD1 is a possible D gene (5 bases). This CDR3 comprises 16 residues. V was pared by 3 bases and J by 4 bases, with 16 bases between. Per the germline V gene, CDR1 is MNHEY and CDR2 is SMNVEV (reference sequence). For the CDR3, the DNA is TGTGCCAGCAGTTTGGCCCCCGGGGACCTAAATCAGCCCCAGCATTTT. Amino acid sequence: CASSLAPGDLNQPQHF.

This clonotype was picked up a small number of times. The rearrangement links TRBV7-2 to TRBJ2-3; no clear D. Trimming left V 2 bases short and J 4 bases short, with 10 bases between. This CDR3 is built from 14 residues. The germline V gene has CDR1 SGHTA and CDR2 FQGNSA. This chain's CDR3 is CASSLIFRSDTQYF. As DNA, the CDR3 is TGTGCCAGCAGCTTAATTTTTAGATCAGATACGCAGTATTTT.

This clonotype showed up just a few times. The chain uses TRBV7-2 and TRBJ2-3; D gene unclear. The germline V and J ends were trimmed by 3 bases and 2 bases, with 18 bases remaining between them. Germline values: CDR1 SGHTA, CDR2 FQGNSA. The length of the CDR3 is 17 residues. As DNA, the CDR3 is TGTGCCAGCAGCTTCCCCCGCGGAGCTGCCTCCACAGATACGCAGTATTTT. This translates into CASSFPRGAASTDTQYF. The whole variable domain, remainder taken from reference TRBV7-2 and TRBJ2-3, is GAGVSQSPSNKVTEKGKDVELRCDPISGHTALYWYRQSLGQGLEFLIYFQGNSAPDKSGLPSDRFSAERTGGSVSTLTIQRTQQEDSAVYLCASSFPRGAASTDTQYFGPGTRLTVL.

This clonotype occurred many times. The chain carries TRBV5-1 and TRBJ2-5; D gene uncertain. The CDR3 sequence is 13 residues long. CDR1 and CDR2 from the germline V gene are SGHRS and YFSETQ. V shed 2 bases and J shed 2 bases, with 7 bases lying between them. The CDR3 loop reads CASSFGLQETQYF. The CDR3 DNA follows: TGCGCCAGCAGCTTCGGATTACAAGAGACCCAGTACTTC.

The genes are TRBV29-1 and TRBJ2-3; 7 positions match TRBD2. In germline, CDR1 is SQVTM, CDR2 ANQGSEA. The CDR3 is 15 amino acids. V was pared by 3 bases and J by 2 bases, with 8 bases of the junction left unmatched. The CDR3 nucleotides read TGCAGCGTTGAGGCCGTGGGAGGGATCACAGATACGCAGTATTTT. Encoded protein: CSVEAVGGITDTQYF.

This chain connects TRBV18 to TRBJ1-3, with a tentative D call TRBD1 (6 bases). V was trimmed by 4 bases and J by 3 bases, leaving 13 bases between them. There are 15 residues in the CDR3. Per the germline V gene, CDR1 is KGHSH and CDR2 is LQKENI. This CDR3 is CASSLSSGDGNTIYF. In DNA, the CDR3 is TGTGCCAGCTCACTGTCGTCAGGGGATGGAAACACCATATATTTT.

This clonotype was seen more than once but under ten times. The chain recombines TRBV2 with TRBJ2-4, with 8 bases identical to TRBD1. The CDR3 sequence is 19 residues long. CDR1 and CDR2 (germline): SNHLY, FYNNEI. After removal of 6 bases from V and 0 bases from J, the junction contained 16 bases not matched to a gene. CDR3 bases: TGTGCCAGCAGGGTGGACAGGGCGCCTTCTTACTTAGCCAAAAACATTCAGTACTTC. This sequence encodes CASRVDRAPSYLAKNIQYF. Complete variable domain (other parts from reference TRBV2 and TRBJ2-4): EPEVTQTPSHQVTQMGQEVILRCVPISNHLYFYWYRQILGQKVEFLVSFYNNEISEKSEIFDDQFSVERPDGSNFTLKIRSTKLEDSAMYFCASRVDRAPSYLAKNIQYFGAGTRLSVL.

The J gene is TRBJ2-7, the V gene TRBV27; tentative D call: TRBD2 (6 bases). V was cut by 4 bases and J by 3 bases, with 16 bases left in between. CDR1 is MNHEY, CDR2 SMNVEV, per germline (reference sequence). This CDR3 spans 15 amino acids. In DNA, the CDR3 is TGTGCCAGCAGTTGGAGCGGAGGGGAATACTACGAGCAGTACTTC. Protein product: CASSWSGGEYYEQYF.

This chain joins TRBV3-1 and TRBJ2-7; 12 bases map to TRBD2. The germline V gene has CDR1 LGHDT and CDR2 YNNKEL (reference sequence). CDR3 size: 15 residues. V shed 7 bases and J 2 bases; nucleotides not matched to a gene: 6. CDR3 loop: CASTPRTSGAYEQYF. The DNA of the CDR3 is TGTGCCAGCACCCCGCGGACTAGCGGGGCCTACGAGCAGTACTTC.

The chain uses TRBV25-1 and TRBJ1-4; no firm D call. The CDR3 is 13 residues long. Trimming pared 3 bases from V and 8 bases from J, leaving 10 bases between. Germline V gene lookup returns CDR1 MGHDK and CDR2 SYGVNS. CDR3 residues: CASSDHGGEKLFF. CDR3 nucleotides: TGTGCCAGCAGTGATCACGGCGGAGAAAAACTGTTTTTT.

This clonotype occurred a few times. V gene TRBV5-1 combines with J gene TRBJ2-3; the D is unclear. The V end was cut by 4 bases, the J end by 0 bases, with 12 bases between. The germline gives CDR1 SGHRS, CDR2 YFSETQ. CDR3 length: 15 residues. In nucleotides, the CDR3 is TGCGCCAGCAGCGGCGGCCGTCAAAGCACAGATACGCAGTATTTT. It is translated as CASSGGRQSTDTQYF. The full variable domain, rest sourced from reference TRBV5-1 and TRBJ2-3, is KAGVTQTPRYLIKTRGQQVTLSCSPISGHRSVSWYQQTPGQGLQFLFEYFSETQRNKGNFPGRFSGRQFSNSRSEMNVSTLELGDSALYLCASSGGRQSTDTQYFGPGTRLTVL.

The chain employs TRBV20-1 and TRBJ2-2, with D unresolved. The CDR3 loop spans 13 amino acids. Germline CDR1 and CDR2: DFQATT and SNEGSKA (reference sequence). Trimming took 5 bases from V and 5 from J, leaving 12 bases between them. The CDR3 coding sequence is TGCAGTGCTGGCACTATAGAGACCGGGGAGCTGTTTTTT. It translates to CSAGTIETGELFF.

This clonotype has ten or more counts. The rearrangement joins TRBV5-1 to TRBJ2-7; 9 positions match TRBD2. CDR1 is SGHRS, CDR2 YFSETQ, per germline. Unmatched junction bases numbered 0, after V lost 2 bases and J lost 0 bases. This CDR3 contains 14 residues. The DNA for the CDR3 is TGCGCCAGCAGCTTTAGCGGGAGCTCCTACGAGCAGTACTTC. It yields the protein CASSFSGSSYEQYF.

The chain couples TRBV9 to TRBJ2-5; TRBD2 matches 10 bases. The CDR3 runs to 17 residues. From germline, CDR1 is SGDLS and CDR2 YYNGEE. The J segment lost 4 bases and the V segment lost 2 bases, leaving 11 bases of the junction unmatched. The CDR3 sequence: CASSVRLAGETPETQYF. In nucleotides, the CDR3 is TGTGCCAGCAGCGTTAGGCTAGCGGGAGAGACGCCAGAGACCCAGTACTTC.

This clonotype was seen more than once but under ten times. The rearrangement uses TRBV18 and TRBJ1-1, with a possible D match to TRBD1 (5 bases). The CDR3 has 15 residues. V was trimmed by 4 bases and J by 4 bases, leaving 16 bases between them. Germline loops: CDR1 KGHSH, CDR2 LQKENI. The DNA of the CDR3 is TGTGCCAGCTCACACGACAGTCCTCGAGGCACTGAAGCTTTCTTT. This sequence encodes CASSHDSPRGTEAFF.

V usage is TRBV9 and J usage is TRBJ2-7; TRBD2 agrees at 10 bases. V was clipped by 0 bases and J by 2 bases; unmatched bases: 2. The CDR3 is 15 residues long. The germline CDR1 and CDR2 sequences are SGDLS and YYNGEE. The CDR3 protein is CASSVGGLATYEQYF. For the CDR3, the DNA is TGTGCCAGCAGCGTAGGGGGACTAGCGACCTACGAGCAGTACTTC. Drawing the rest from reference TRBV9 and TRBJ2-7, the complete variable domain is DSGVTQTPKHLITATGQRVTLRCSPRSGDLSVYWYQQSLDQGLQFLIQYYNGEERAKGNILERFSAQQFPDLHSELNLSSLELGDSALYFCASSVGGLATYEQYFGPGTRLTVT.

V gene TRBV15 combines with J gene TRBJ2-7; tentative D call: TRBD1 (5 bases). Deletions cut 0 bases from V and 4 bases from J, with 10 bases between. Germline CDR1 reads LNHNV; CDR2 reads YYDKDF (reference sequence). The CDR3 contains 14 residues. CDR3 sequence (DNA): TGTGCCACCAGCAGAGAAGGCAGGGATTACGAGCAGTACTTC. Its translation: CATSREGRDYEQYF.

V gene TRBV12-3 or TRBV12-4 combines with J gene TRBJ2-7, with D possibly matching TRBD2 (6 bases). V shed 3 bases and J shed 4 bases, with 13 bases lying between them. This CDR3 comprises 14 residues. The DNA of the CDR3 is TGTGCCAGCAGTTTCGTAAGCGGGCAATACGAGCAGTACTTC. Its protein is CASSFVSGQYEQYF.

This clonotype has more than one count but fewer than ten. The CDR3 coding sequence is TGCGCCAGAGCAGGGGAAGGTTTGTACGAGCAGTACTTC. Its translation is CARAGEGLYEQYF. This sequence joins TRBV5-1 and TRBJ2-7; the D gene is possibly TRBD1 (6 bases). Trimming removed 8 bases from V and 4 bases from J, with 16 bases in between. Looked up from germline, CDR1 is SGHRS and CDR2 is YFSETQ. The CDR3 consists of 13 residues.

The V gene is TRBV12-3 or TRBV12-4, the J gene TRBJ1-4; tentative D call: TRBD1 (6 bases). V was trimmed by 2 bases and J by 5 bases, leaving 12 bases between them. The CDR3 extends over 15 amino acids. The CDR3 loop is CASSLIDRTNEKLFF. The CDR3 DNA sequence: TGTGCCAGCAGTTTAATCGACAGGACCAATGAAAAACTGTTTTTT.

The rearrangement links TRBV18 to TRBJ1-5; D uncertain. V lost 1 base, J lost 9 bases, and 25 bases lay in between. The CDR3 extends over 18 amino acids. Germline CDR1 reads KGHSH; CDR2 reads LQKENI. This chain's CDR3 is CASSPRVPKTWEERPQHF. In DNA, the CDR3 is TGTGCCAGCTCACCACGAGTACCGAAGACTTGGGAGGAGAGGCCCCAGCATTTT.

The gene calls are TRBV19 and TRBJ1-1; 7 bases match TRBD1. V gave up 5 bases and J gave up 5 bases; unmatched junction bases: 14. Germline CDR1 is LNHDA and CDR2 is SQIVND (reference sequence). This CDR3 has 16 amino acids. The CDR3 coding sequence is TGTGCCAGTAGTTTAGGGGGCAACTGGGGGTTTACTGAAGCTTTCTTT. Residues: CASSLGGNWGFTEAFF. The complete variable domain, with remaining parts taken from reference TRBV19 and TRBJ1-1, reads DGGITQSPKYLFRKEGQNVTLSCEQNLNHDAMYWYRQDPGQGLRLIYYSQIVNDFQKGDIAEGYSVSREKKESFPLTVTSAQKNPTAFYLCASSLGGNWGFTEAFFGQGTRLTVV.

The rearrangement links TRBV6-1 to TRBJ1-2, with a possible D match to TRBD1 (5 bases). Per the germline V gene, CDR1 is MNHNS and CDR2 is SASEGT. The CDR3 totals 13 residues. Trimming left V 6 bases short and J 12 bases short, with 20 bases between. The CDR3 sequence is CASRSAGPSANTF. In DNA, the CDR3 is TGTGCCAGCAGGTCGGCAGGGCCGAGCGCTAACACCTTC.

The V gene is TRBV11-2, the J gene TRBJ2-6; no firm D call. Trimming left V 3 bases short and J 10 bases short, with 16 bases between. This CDR3 region has 15 residues. Germline V CDR1 and CDR2: SGHAT, FQNNGV. CDR3: CASSFLAASPNVLTF. The CDR3 DNA is TGTGCCAGCAGCTTTCTGGCCGCTTCCCCGAACGTCCTGACTTTC.

The genes are TRBV12-3 or TRBV12-4 and TRBJ1-4; weak D call: TRBD1 (5 bases). V gave up 2 bases and J gave up 3 bases, with 19 bases separating them. CDR3 length: 18 residues. Here the CDR3 DNA reads TGTGCCAGCAGTTTAACTTCAGGGTTTGCGGTTTCTAATGAAAAACTGTTTTTT. Protein: CASSLTSGFAVSNEKLFF.

This clonotype was counted between two and nine times. The CDR3 DNA is TGCGCCAGCAGCCAACCCGGGACAGGGATTAGGGATACGCAGTATTTT. It is translated as CASSQPGTGIRDTQYF. The chain recombines TRBV4-1 with TRBJ2-3; 9 positions agree with TRBD1. Germline V lookup: CDR1 MGHRA, CDR2 YSYEKL. The CDR3 has 16 amino acids. V lost 2 bases to trimming and J lost 6 bases; unmatched junction nucleotides: 9.

This clonotype was detected only a few times. The rearrangement links TRBV6-1 to TRBJ2-7, with 9 bases fitting TRBD1. Germline-derived CDR1 and CDR2 are MNHNS and SASEGT. V lost 5 bases and J lost 3; bases outside the gene matches: 2. The CDR3 loop spans 13 amino acids. The CDR3 DNA reads TGTGCCAGCAGTCGGACAGGGGACTACGAGCAGTACTTC. Translation gives CASSRTGDYEQYF.

The chain joins TRBV6-2 or TRBV6-3 to TRBJ2-1; D is unclear. Germline V gene sequence: CDR1 MNHEY, CDR2 SVGEGT. The CDR3 sequence is 15 residues long. Trimming stripped 5 bases from V and 7 bases from J, with 18 bases between. Written as DNA, the CDR3 is TGTGCCAGCAGTAGGAACTTCCTACTTAGAAATGAGCAGTTCTTC. It codes for CASSRNFLLRNEQFF.

This clonotype has more than one count but fewer than ten. The V call is TRBV20-1, the J call TRBJ2-2, with TRBD2 matching 11 bases. The CDR3 extends over 16 amino acids. Germline V gives CDR1 DFQATT, CDR2 SNEGSKA (reference sequence). V was pared by 6 bases and J by 2 bases, with 8 bases of the junction left unmatched. The CDR3 DNA sequence: TGCAGTGCCAGGGCCCGACTAGCGGGAAACACCGGGGAGCTGTTTTTT. Its protein is CSARARLAGNTGELFF.